This T cell receptor beta chain was identified during a study of T cell responses to AZD1222 COVID-19 vaccine. A note on this clone: Its antigen remains unidentified.

Study observations and caveats: Vaccination with two AZD1222 doses was followed by a rise in Spike-specific TCR breadth and depth. Nearly half of spike-specific TCRs reportedly target variant regions that are unmutated in the B.1.351 and B.1.1.7 variants. The repertoires were collected only after the peak T cell response.

The method was immunoSEQ multiplex PCR; TCRdb's version includes in-frame clones alone and lacks a portion of them. The profile shows 98,000 or so clones, 86% of them singletons. The sequencing here drew on peripheral blood, taken 28 days after the second dose of the MenACWY control vaccine. This receptor was identified in an adult who received the MenACWY meningococcal vaccine as a control.

The CDR3 nucleotides read TGTGCCAGTACCCCTCTCGGTGGAATGAACACCGGGGAGCTGTTTTTT. This gives the protein CASTPLGGMNTGELFF. The chain combines TRBV19 with TRBJ2-2; no reliable D call. CDR3 size: 16 residues. V gave up 7 bases and J gave up 1 base, with 16 bases separating them. CDR1 LNHDA and CDR2 SQIVND come from the germline V gene (reference sequence).